Below, 8 T cell receptor beta chains from the same sample are listed, as sequenced in a study of blood T cell repertoires in COVID-19. The assay was immunoSEQ multiplex PCR, and TCRdb's table has in-frame clones only and misses some. The sample has around 250,000 clones; around 87% are singletons. Source material: peripheral blood. The receptors originated from a young man with active or convalescent COVID-19.

This clone was detected only once. The chain has TRBV2 and TRBJ2-5; D uncertain. Per the germline V gene, CDR1 is SNHLY and CDR2 is FYNNEI. The CDR3 is made up of 12 amino acids. The V end was cut by 9 bases, the J end by 2 bases, with 10 bases between. Written as DNA, the CDR3 is TGTGCCAGTCTAGGATCACAAGAGACCCAGTACTTC. Its protein is CASLGSQETQYF.

This clone was counted a few times. The chain has TRBV5-4 and TRBJ2-2; no clear D. The CDR3 runs to 15 residues. Looked up from germline, CDR1 is SGHNT and CDR2 is YYREEE (reference sequence). V shed 0 bases and J shed 6 bases, with 12 bases lying between them. This CDR3 reads CASSLVGKAPGELFF. As DNA, the CDR3 is TGTGCCAGCAGCTTGGTCGGCAAAGCGCCCGGGGAGCTGTTTTTT.

This clone showed up just a few times. The chain carries TRBV6-2 or TRBV6-3 and TRBJ2-7; D unresolved. V was cut by 4 bases and J by 6 bases, with 10 bases left in between. The V gene's germline CDR1 is MNHEY and CDR2 SVGEGT. The CDR3 covers 12 residues. CDR3: CASSFSPGEQYF. CDR3 in DNA: TGTGCCAGCAGTTTTTCTCCGGGCGAGCAGTACTTC.

The chain is built from TRBV2 and TRBJ2-7; TRBD1 agrees at 9 bases. This CDR3 spans 13 amino acids. The ends lost 7 bases at V and 3 bases at J; junction bases unmatched: 4. Germline-derived CDR1 and CDR2 are SNHLY and FYNNEI. Written as DNA, the CDR3 is TGTGCCAGCATGCGGGACAGGGACTACGAGCAGTACTTC. Protein sequence: CASMRDRDYEQYF.

The chain employs TRBV30 and TRBJ1-3, with D uncertain. The CDR3 consists of 12 residues. V lost 0 bases to trimming and J lost 4 bases, with 4 bases between them. Germline CDR1 and CDR2: GTSNPN and SVGIG (reference sequence). CDR3 DNA sequence: TGTGCCTGGAGTGTTACAGGAAACACCATATATTTT. Translation gives CAWSVTGNTIYF.

J is TRBJ2-3 and V is TRBV28, with TRBD2 matching over 10 bases. The CDR3 length is 14 residues. Germline CDR1 and CDR2: MDHEN and SYDVKM. CDR3 in amino acids: CATSLAGGTDTQYF. For the CDR3, the DNA is TGTGCTACTTCCCTAGCGGGGGGCACAGATACGCAGTATTTT.

J is TRBJ1-2 and V is TRBV2, with D perhaps TRBD1 (6 bases). CDR3 length: 13 amino acids. The ends were cut back, 5 bases at V and 2 bases at J, with 9 bases in the middle. Germline V gene sequence: CDR1 SNHLY, CDR2 FYNNEI. Written as DNA, the CDR3 is TGTGCCAGCAGTCGGGACATAAACTATGGCTACACCTTC. Translation gives CASSRDINYGYTF.

The chain links TRBV2 to TRBJ2-7; 7 positions match TRBD1. J lost 3 bases, V lost 7 bases, and 6 bases had no gene match. Germline V gene sequence: CDR1 SNHLY, CDR2 FYNNEI. CDR3 length: 13 amino acids. The CDR3 spells CASNGDRLYEQYF. CDR3 nucleotides: TGTGCCAGCAATGGGGACAGACTCTACGAGCAGTACTTC.